What follows is one T cell receptor (beta chain) and its context. TCRdb's copy holds only in-frame clones and misses some; the assay was immunoSEQ multiplex PCR. The sample has under 300,000 clones; approximately 90% are singletons. The record originates from a study of blood T cell repertoires in COVID-19. Study summary: Collection of acute and convalescent COVID-19 samples took place in the United States, Italy and Spain. From T cells, B-cell-depleted T cells, or PBMCs came the material, which was cDNA or gDNA.

The CDR3 contains 16 residues. V shed 6 bases, J shed 5 bases, and the junction held 7 bases outside the gene matches. Germline V lookup: CDR1 MNHEY, CDR2 SVGEGT. Sequenced: peripheral blood. The sequence was collected from a man aged 18 to 30 with active or convalescent COVID-19. The chain carries TRBV6-2 or TRBV6-3 and TRBJ2-3, with 14 bases fitting TRBD2. CDR3 sequence: CASSSGTSGRVDTQYF. As DNA, the CDR3 is TGTGCCAGCAGCTCCGGGACTAGCGGGAGAGTAGATACGCAGTATTTT.